This T cell receptor beta chain was obtained from a study of blood T cells in healthy people across ages. About this clonotype: Its antigen remains unidentified.

Notes on the study in general: More naive CD4+ cells and higher diversity marked long-lived donors relative to aged donors.

Through a sample-barcoded 5' primer and a J-beta primer mix, a second PCR was run for roughly 6 to 12 cycles. TCRdb itself ran the 5' RACE reads through MiXCR, one entry per CDR3 protein. Of 1.5 million to 2 million distinct CDR3 sequences listed, about 50% were seen once; the top ten hold about 2.1%. CDR3 length equals 13 residues. V was pared by 0 bases and J by 10 bases, with 9 bases between. Germline values: CDR1 SGHAT, CDR2 FQNNGV. Input material: blood. The chain links TRBV11-2 to TRBJ1-4, with D unresolved. This TCR was sampled from a woman between 35 and 50 years old in good health. The CDR3 sequence is CASSLEEGAKLFF. The CDR3 DNA follows: TGTGCCAGCAGCTTAGAAGAGGGTGCAAAACTGTTTTTT.